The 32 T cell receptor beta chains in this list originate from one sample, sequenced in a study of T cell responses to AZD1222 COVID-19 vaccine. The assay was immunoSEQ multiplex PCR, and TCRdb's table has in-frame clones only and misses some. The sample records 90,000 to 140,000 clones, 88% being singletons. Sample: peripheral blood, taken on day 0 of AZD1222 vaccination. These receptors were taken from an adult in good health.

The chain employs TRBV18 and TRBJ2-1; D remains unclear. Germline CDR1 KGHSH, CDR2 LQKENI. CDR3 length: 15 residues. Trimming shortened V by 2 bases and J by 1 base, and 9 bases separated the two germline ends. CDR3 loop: CASSPSTSSYNEQFF. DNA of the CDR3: TGTGCCAGCTCACCAAGTACCAGTTCCTACAATGAGCAGTTCTTC.

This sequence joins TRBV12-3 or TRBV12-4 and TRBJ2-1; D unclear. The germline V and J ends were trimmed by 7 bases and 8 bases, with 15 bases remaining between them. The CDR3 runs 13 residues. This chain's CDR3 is CASTNWVDDEQFF. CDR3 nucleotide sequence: TGTGCCAGCACCAATTGGGTGGATGATGAGCAGTTCTTC.

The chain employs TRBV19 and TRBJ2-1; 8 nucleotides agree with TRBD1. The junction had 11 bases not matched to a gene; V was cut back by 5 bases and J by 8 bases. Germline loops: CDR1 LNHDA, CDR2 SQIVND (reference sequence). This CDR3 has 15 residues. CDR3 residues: CASSPEQGVIDEQFF. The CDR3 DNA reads TGTGCCAGTAGTCCCGAACAGGGGGTGATCGATGAGCAGTTCTTC.

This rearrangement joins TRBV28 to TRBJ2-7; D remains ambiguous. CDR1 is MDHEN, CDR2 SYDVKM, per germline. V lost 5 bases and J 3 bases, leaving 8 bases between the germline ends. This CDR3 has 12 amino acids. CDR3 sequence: CASSIDFYEQYF. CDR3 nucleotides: TGTGCCAGCAGTATCGACTTCTACGAGCAGTACTTC. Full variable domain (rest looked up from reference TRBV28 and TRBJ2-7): DVKVTQSSRYLVKRTGEKVFLECVQDMDHENMFWYRQDPGLGLRLIYFSYDVKMKEKGDIPEGYSVSREKKERFSLILESASTNQTSMYLCASSIDFYEQYFGPGTRLTVT.

The CDR3 sequence is CASSLLENRLDNQPQHF. In nucleotides, the CDR3 is TGTGCCAGCAGCTTATTAGAAAATCGACTAGACAATCAGCCCCAGCATTTT. The rearrangement joins TRBV7-3 to TRBJ1-5; D gene unclear. V lost 2 bases and J 3 bases, leaving 17 bases between the germline ends. The CDR3 has 17 amino acids. Germline assignment: CDR1 SGHTA and CDR2 FQGTGA.

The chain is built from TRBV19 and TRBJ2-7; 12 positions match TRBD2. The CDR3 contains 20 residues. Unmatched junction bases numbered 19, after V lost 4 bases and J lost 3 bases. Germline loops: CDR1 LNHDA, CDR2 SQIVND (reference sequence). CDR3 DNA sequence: TGTGCCAGTAGTAAAGGGGGGGGTCAACGCAGGACTAGCGGGAACTACGAGCAGTACTTC. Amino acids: CASSKGGGQRRTSGNYEQYF.

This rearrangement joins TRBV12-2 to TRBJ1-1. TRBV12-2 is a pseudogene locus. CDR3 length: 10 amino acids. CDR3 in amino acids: CAVVGTEAFF. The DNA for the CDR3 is TGTGCGGTGGTAGGGACTGAAGCTTTCTTT.

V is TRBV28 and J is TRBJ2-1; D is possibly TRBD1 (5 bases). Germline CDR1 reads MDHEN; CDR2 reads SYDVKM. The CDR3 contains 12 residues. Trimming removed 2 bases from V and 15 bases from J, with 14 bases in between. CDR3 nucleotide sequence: TGTGCCAGCAGTTTACAGGGCGGAGTCGGGTTCTTC. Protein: CASSLQGGVGFF.

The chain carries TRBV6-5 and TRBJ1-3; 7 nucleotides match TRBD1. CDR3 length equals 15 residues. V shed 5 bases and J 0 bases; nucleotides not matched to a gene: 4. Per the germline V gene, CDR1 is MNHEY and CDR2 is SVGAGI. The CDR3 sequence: CASSPGGFSGNTIYF. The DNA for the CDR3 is TGTGCCAGCAGTCCAGGGGGGTTCTCTGGAAACACCATATATTTT.

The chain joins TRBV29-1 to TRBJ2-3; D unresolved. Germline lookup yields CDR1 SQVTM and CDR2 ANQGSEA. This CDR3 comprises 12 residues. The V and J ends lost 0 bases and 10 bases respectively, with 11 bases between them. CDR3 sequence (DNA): TGCAGCGTTGAAGAGCTGAAGGACCCGCAGTATTTT. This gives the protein CSVEELKDPQYF.

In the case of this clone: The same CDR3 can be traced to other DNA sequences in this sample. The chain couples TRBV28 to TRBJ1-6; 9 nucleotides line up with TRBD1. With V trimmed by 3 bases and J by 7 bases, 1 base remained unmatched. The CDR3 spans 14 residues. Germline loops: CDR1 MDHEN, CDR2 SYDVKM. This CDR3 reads CASSLGQGNSPLHF. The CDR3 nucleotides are TGTGCCAGCAGTTTGGGACAGGGAAATTCACCCCTCCACTTT. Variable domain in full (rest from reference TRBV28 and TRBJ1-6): DVKVTQSSRYLVKRTGEKVFLECVQDMDHENMFWYRQDPGLGLRLIYFSYDVKMKEKGDIPEGYSVSREKKERFSLILESASTNQTSMYLCASSLGQGNSPLHFGNGTRLTVT.

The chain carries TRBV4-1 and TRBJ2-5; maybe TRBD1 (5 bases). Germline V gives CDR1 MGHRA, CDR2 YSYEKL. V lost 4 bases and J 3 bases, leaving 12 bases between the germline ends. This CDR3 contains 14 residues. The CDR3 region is CASSPGQPEETQYF. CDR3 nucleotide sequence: TGCGCCAGCAGCCCAGGACAACCTGAAGAGACCCAGTACTTC.

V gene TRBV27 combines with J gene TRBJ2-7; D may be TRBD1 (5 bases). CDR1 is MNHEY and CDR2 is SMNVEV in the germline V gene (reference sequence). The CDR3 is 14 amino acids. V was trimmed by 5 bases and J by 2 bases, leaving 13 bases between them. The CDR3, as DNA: TGTGCCAGCAGTCCCTCTAGGGGCCCCTACGAGCAGTACTTC. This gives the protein CASSPSRGPYEQYF.

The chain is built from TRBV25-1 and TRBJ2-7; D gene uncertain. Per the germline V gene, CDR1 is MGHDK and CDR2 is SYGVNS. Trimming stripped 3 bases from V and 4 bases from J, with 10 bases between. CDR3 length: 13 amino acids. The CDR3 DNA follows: TGTGCCAGCAGTGATTTGTGGAGATACGAGCAGTACTTC. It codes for CASSDLWRYEQYF.

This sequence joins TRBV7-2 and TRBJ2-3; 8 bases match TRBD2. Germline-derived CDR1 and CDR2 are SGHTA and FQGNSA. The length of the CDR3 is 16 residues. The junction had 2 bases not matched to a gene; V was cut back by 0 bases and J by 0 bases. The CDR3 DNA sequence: TGTGCCAGCAGCTTAGCTAGCGGGGACAGCACAGATACGCAGTATTTT. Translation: CASSLASGDSTDTQYF.

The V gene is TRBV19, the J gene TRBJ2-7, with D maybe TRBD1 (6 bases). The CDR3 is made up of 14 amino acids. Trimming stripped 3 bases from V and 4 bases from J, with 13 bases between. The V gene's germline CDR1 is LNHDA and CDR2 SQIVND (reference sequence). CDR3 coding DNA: TGTGCCAGTAGTATGCTGGGGGCAGCTTACGAGCAGTACTTC. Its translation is CASSMLGAAYEQYF.

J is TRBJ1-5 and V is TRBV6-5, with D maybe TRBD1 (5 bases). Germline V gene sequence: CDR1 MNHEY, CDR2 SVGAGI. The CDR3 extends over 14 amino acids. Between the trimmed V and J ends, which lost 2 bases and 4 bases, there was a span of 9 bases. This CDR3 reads CASSYRGPNQPQHF. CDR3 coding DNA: TGTGCCAGCAGTTACAGGGGACCTAATCAGCCCCAGCATTTT.

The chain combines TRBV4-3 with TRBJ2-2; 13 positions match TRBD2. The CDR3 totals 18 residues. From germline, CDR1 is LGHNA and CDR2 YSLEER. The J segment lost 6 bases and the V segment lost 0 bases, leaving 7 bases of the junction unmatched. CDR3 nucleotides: TGCGCCAGCAGCCAAGAACTAGCGGGAGGGCTTAACGCCGGGGAGCTGTTTTTT. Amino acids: CASSQELAGGLNAGELFF.

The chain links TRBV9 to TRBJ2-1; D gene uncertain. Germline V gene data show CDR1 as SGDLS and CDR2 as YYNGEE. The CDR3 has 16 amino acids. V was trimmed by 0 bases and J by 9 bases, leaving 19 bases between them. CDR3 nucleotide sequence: TGTGCCAGCAGCGTAGGGGTCCGAGTTACGGGTACTGAGCAGTTCTTC. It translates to CASSVGVRVTGTEQFF.

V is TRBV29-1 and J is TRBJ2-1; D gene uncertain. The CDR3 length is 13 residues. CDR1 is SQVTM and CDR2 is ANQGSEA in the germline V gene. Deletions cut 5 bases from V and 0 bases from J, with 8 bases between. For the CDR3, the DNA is TGCAGCGTTCCCATAAGCTCCTACAATGAGCAGTTCTTC. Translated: CSVPISSYNEQFF.

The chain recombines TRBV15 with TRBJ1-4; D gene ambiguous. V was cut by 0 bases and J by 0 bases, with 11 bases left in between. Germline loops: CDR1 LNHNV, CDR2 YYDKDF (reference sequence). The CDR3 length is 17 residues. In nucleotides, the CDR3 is TGTGCCACCAGCAGAGATCTAGGGTCTGCAACTAATGAAAAACTGTTTTTT. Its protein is CATSRDLGSATNEKLFF. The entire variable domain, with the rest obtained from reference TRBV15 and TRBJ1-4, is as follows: DAMVIQNPRYQVTQFGKPVTLSCSQTLNHNVMYWYQQKSSQAPKLLFHYYDKDFNNEADTPDNFQSRRPNTSFCFLDIRSPGLGDTAMYLCATSRDLGSATNEKLFFGSGTQLSVL.

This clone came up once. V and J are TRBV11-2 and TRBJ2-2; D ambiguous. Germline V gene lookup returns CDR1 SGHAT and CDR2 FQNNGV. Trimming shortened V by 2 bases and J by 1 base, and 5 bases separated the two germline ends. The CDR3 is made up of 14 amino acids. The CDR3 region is CASSLSKNTGELFF. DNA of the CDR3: TGTGCCAGCAGCTTAAGCAAGAACACCGGGGAGCTGTTTTTT.

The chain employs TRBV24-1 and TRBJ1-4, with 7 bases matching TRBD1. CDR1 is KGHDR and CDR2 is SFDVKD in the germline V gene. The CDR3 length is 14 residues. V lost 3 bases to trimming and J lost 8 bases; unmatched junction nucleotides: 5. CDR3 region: CATSDTGAGEKLFF. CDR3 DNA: TGTGCCACCAGTGATACAGGGGCGGGAGAAAAACTGTTTTTT.

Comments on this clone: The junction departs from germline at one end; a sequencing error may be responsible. The DNA of the CDR3 is TGTGCCAGCAATCCGGGGGCGAACCCCGGGGAGCTGTTTTTT. It encodes CASNPGANPGELFF. V usage is TRBV2 and J usage is TRBJ2-2, with D perhaps being TRBD1 or TRBD2 (6 bases each). The CDR3 has 14 amino acids. Looked up from germline, CDR1 is SNHLY and CDR2 is FYNNEI.

CDR3: CAWSRSSLHYEQYF. The CDR3 coding sequence is TGTGCCTGGAGTAGGTCAAGTCTACACTACGAGCAGTACTTC. V is TRBV30 and J is TRBJ2-7, with D hard to call. Germline V gene data show CDR1 as GTSNPN and CDR2 as SVGIG (reference sequence). Trimming removed 2 bases from V and 3 bases from J, with 14 bases in between. This CDR3 has 14 amino acids.

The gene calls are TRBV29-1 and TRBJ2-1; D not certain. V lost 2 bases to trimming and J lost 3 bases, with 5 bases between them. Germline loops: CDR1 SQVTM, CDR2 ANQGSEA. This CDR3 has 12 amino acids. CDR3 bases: TGCAGCGTTGAAAGCGACTACAATGAGCAGTTCTTC. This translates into CSVESDYNEQFF.

As DNA, the CDR3 is TGCGCCAGCAGCCCTGGGGCGGGGGATGCTGAAGCTTTCTTT. This encodes CASSPGAGDAEAFF. The rearrangement joins TRBV5-1 to TRBJ1-1; perhaps TRBD1 as D (5 bases). Germline V gene sequence: CDR1 SGHRS, CDR2 YFSETQ. Between the trimmed V and J ends, which lost 4 bases and 6 bases, there was a span of 16 bases. This CDR3 spans 14 amino acids.

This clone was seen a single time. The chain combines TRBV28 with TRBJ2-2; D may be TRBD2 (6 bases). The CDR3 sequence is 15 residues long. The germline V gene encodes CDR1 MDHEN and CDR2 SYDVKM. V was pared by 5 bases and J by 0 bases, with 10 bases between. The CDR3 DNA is TGTGCCAGCAGTACAGCGGGCGCGAACACCGGGGAGCTGTTTTTT. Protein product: CASSTAGANTGELFF.

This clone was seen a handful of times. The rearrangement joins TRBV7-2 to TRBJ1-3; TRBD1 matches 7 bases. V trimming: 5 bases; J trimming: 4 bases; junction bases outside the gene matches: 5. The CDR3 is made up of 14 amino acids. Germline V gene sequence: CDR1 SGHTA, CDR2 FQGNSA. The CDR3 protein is CASSPAGQGNTIYF. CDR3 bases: TGTGCCAGCAGCCCAGCGGGACAGGGAAACACCATATATTTT.

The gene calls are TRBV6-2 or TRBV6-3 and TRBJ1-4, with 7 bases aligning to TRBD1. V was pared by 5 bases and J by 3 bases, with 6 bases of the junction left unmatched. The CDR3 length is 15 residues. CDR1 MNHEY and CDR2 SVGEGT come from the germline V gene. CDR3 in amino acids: CASSRRTGPNEKLFF. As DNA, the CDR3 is TGTGCCAGCAGTCGGCGGACAGGTCCTAATGAAAAACTGTTTTTT.

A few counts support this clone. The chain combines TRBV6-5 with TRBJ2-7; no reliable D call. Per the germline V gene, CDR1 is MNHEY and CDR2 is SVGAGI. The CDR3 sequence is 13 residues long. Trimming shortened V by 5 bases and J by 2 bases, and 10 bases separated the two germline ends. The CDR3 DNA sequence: TGTGCCAGCAGTATCGACGGACCCTACGAGCAGTACTTC. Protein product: CASSIDGPYEQYF.

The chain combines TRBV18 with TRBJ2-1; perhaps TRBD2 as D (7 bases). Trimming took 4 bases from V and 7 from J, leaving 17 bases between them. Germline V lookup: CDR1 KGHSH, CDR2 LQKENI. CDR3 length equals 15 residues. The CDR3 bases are TGTGCCAGCTCACAAAGAACAGGGCGGGGGAATGAGCAGTTCTTC. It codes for CASSQRTGRGNEQFF. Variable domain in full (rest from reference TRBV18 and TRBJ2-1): NAGVMQNPRHLVRRRGQEARLRCSPMKGHSHVYWYRQLPEEGLKFMVYLQKENIIDESGMPKERFSAEFPKEGPSILRIQQVVRGDSAAYFCASSQRTGRGNEQFFGPGTRLTVL.